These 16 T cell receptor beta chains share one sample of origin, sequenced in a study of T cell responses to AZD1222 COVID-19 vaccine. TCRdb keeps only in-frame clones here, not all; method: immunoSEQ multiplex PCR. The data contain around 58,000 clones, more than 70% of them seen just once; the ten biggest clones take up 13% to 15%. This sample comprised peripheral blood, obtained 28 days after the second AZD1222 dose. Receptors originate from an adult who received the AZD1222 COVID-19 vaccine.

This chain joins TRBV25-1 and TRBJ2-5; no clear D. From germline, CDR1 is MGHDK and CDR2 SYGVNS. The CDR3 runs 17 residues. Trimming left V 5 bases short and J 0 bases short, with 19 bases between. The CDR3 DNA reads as TGTGCCAGCAGTAGTTTTAAGGGCGACCTAAACCAAGAGACCCAGTACTTC. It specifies CASSSFKGDLNQETQYF.

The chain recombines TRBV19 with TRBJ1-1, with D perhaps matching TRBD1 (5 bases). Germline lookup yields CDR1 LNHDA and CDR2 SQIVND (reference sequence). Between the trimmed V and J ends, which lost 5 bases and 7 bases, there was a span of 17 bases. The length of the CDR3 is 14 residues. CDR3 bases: TGTGCCAGTAGTCCTCTGGAAGGGGCTGATGAAGCTTTCTTT. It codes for CASSPLEGADEAFF.

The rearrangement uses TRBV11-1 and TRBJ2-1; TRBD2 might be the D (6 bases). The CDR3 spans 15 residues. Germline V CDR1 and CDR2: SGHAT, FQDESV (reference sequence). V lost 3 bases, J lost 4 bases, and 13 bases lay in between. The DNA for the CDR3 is TGTGCCAGCAGCTTGGGGGACTCGGGGTACAATGAGCAGTTCTTC. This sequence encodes CASSLGDSGYNEQFF.

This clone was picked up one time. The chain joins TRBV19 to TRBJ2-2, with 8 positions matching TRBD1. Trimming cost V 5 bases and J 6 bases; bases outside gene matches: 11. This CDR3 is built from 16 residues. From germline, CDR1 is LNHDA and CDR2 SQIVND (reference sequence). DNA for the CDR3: TGTGCCAGTAGTGGGAGGACAGGGTTTCGCCCCGGGGAGCTGTTTTTT. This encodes CASSGRTGFRPGELFF.

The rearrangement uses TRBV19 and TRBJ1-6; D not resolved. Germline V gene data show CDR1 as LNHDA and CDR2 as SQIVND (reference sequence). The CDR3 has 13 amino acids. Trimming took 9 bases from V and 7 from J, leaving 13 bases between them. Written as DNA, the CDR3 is TGTGCCAGCCACGACTTATGGAATTCACCCCTCCACTTT. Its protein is CASHDLWNSPLHF.

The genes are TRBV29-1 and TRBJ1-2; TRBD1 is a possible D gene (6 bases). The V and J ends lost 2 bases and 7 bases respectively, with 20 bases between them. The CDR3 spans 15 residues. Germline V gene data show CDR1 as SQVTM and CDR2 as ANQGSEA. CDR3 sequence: CSVEKVEEGEFGYTF. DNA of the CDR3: TGCAGCGTTGAAAAGGTCGAGGAGGGGGAATTTGGCTACACCTTC. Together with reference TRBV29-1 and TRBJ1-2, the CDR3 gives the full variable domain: SAVISQKPSRDICQRGTSLTIQCQVDSQVTMMFWYRQQPGQSLTLIATANQGSEATYESGFVIDKFPISRPNLTFSTLTVSNMSPEDSSIYLCSVEKVEEGEFGYTFGSGTRLTVV.

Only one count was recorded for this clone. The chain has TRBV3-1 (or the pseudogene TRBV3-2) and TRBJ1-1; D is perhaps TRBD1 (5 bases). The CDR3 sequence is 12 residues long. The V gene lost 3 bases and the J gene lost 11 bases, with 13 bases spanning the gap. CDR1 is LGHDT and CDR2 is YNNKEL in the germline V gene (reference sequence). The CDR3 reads CASSQARGPAFF. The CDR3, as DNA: TGTGCCAGCAGCCAGGCTAGGGGACCGGCTTTCTTT.

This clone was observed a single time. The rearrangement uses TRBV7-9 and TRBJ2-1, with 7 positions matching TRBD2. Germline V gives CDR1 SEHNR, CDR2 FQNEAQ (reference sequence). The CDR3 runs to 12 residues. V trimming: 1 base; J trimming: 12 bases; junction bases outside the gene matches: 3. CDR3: CASSLVGEGQFF. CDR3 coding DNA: TGTGCCAGCAGCTTAGTTGGGGAGGGGCAGTTCTTC.

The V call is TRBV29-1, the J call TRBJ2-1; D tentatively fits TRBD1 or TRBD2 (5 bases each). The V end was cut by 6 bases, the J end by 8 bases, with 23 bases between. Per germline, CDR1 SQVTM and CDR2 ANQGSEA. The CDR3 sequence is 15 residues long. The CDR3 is CSVLGTPKVEDEQFF. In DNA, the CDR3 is TGCAGCGTGCTCGGGACGCCCAAGGTTGAGGATGAGCAGTTCTTC.

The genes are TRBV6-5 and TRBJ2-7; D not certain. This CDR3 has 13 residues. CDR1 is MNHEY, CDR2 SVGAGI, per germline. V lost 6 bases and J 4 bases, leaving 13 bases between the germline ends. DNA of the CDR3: TGTGCCAGCAGACCCCCGGGTAAATACGAGCAGTACTTC. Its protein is CASRPPGKYEQYF.

The CDR3 is CASRLGEASSPLHF. The CDR3 DNA follows: TGTGCCAGCAGACTAGGGGAGGCAAGTTCACCCCTCCACTTT. The chain links TRBV6-5 to TRBJ1-6; D perhaps matches TRBD1 (5 bases). Trimming shortened V by 6 bases and J by 9 bases, and 15 bases separated the two germline ends. CDR3 size: 14 residues. Per the germline V gene, CDR1 is MNHEY and CDR2 is SVGAGI.

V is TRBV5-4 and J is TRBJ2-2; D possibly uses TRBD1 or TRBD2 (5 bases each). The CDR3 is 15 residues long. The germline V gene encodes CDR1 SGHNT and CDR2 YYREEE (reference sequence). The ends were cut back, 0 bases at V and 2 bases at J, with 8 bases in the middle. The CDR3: CASSLEGRNTGELFF. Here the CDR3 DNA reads TGTGCCAGCAGCTTGGAGGGGAGAAACACCGGGGAGCTGTTTTTT.

CDR3 in DNA: TGTGCCAGCAGCCTCGGACAGGGTAGCACAGATACGCAGTATTTT. This sequence encodes CASSLGQGSTDTQYF. V usage is TRBV5-5 and J usage is TRBJ2-3; 8 bases agree with TRBD1. CDR3 length: 15 amino acids. The trim removed 4 bases at V and 0 bases at J, leaving 4 bases unmatched. CDR1 and CDR2 (germline): SGHKS, YYEKEE (reference sequence).

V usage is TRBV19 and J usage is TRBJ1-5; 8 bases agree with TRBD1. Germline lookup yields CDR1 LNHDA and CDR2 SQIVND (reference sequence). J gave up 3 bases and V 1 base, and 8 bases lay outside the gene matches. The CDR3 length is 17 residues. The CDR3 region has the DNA TGTGCCAGTAGTATAGCAGACAGGGGAGCCTACAATCAGCCCCAGCATTTT. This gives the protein CASSIADRGAYNQPQHF.

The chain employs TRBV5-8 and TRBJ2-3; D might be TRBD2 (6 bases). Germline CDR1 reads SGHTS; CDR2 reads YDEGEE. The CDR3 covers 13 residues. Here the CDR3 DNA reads TGTGGGTACGGGACTCCTAGCACAGATACGCAGTATTTT. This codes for CGYGTPSTDTQYF.

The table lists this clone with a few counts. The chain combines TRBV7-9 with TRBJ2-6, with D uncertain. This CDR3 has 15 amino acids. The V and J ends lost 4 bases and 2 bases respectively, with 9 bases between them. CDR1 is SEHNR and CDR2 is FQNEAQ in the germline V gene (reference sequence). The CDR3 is CASSSTLTGANVLTF. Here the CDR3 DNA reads TGTGCCAGCAGCTCGACTCTCACTGGGGCCAACGTCCTGACTTTC.